This TCR beta chain was retrieved from a study of T cell changes during pregnancy in multiple sclerosis. Data came from immunoSEQ multiplex PCR; TCRdb stores just in-frame clones and leaves some out. The sample has about 31,000 clones; more than 85% are singletons. Sequenced material: CD4+ T cells from peripheral blood mononuclear cells, taken in the second trimester of pregnancy. This sequence originates from a female donor with multiple sclerosis, enrolled in a pregnancy study.

The CDR3, as DNA: TGTGCCAGCAGCCGGGCAGGGAGGAATGAGCAGTTCTTC. Translated, it gives CASSRAGRNEQFF. This chain joins TRBV6-5 and TRBJ2-1; D may be TRBD2 (6 bases). Trimming left V 6 bases short and J 7 bases short, with 13 bases between. Germline V lookup: CDR1 MNHEY, CDR2 SVGAGI. The CDR3 spans 13 residues.